This T cell receptor beta chain was recovered during a study of blood T cell repertoires in COVID-19. Study details: Samples taken during acute and convalescent COVID-19 were collected in the United States, Italy and Spain. T cells, B-cell-depleted T cells, or PBMCs provided the cDNA or gDNA that served as material.

Under the authors' procedure: Amplifying reference gene primers gave estimates of nucleated cell counts. Assay: immunoSEQ multiplex PCR; the TCRdb copy retains only in-frame clones and omits some. Clone size and V and J calls were adopted from that table, with D and trimming inferred from the DNA. The table includes under 300,000 clones, less than 90% detected once. The specimen was peripheral blood. This receptor was identified in a man in his fifties or sixties who had recovered from COVID-19.

CDR3 sequence reads: CASSLTGTSPYEQYF. DNA for the CDR3: TGTGCCAGCAGCTTAACCGGGACTAGTCCCTACGAGCAGTACTTC. V and J are TRBV9 and TRBJ2-7; 8 nucleotides agree with TRBD2. Germline CDR1 and CDR2: SGDLS and YYNGEE. The CDR3 runs 15 residues. Losses at the gene ends were 4 bases for V and 2 bases for J; bases not matched to a gene: 8.